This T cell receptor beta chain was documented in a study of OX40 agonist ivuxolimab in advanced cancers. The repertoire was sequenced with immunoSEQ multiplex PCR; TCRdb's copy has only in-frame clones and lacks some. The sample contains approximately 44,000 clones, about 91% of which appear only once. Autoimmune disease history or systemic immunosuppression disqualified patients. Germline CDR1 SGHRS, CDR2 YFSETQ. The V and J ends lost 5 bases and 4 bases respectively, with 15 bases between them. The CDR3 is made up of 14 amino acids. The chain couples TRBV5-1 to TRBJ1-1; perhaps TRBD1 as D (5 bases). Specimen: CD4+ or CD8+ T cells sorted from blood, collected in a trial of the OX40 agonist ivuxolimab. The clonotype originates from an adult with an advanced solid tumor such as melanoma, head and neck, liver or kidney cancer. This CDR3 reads CASSSSPGGTEAFF. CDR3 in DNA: TGCGCCAGCAGTTCTTCCCCCGGGGGCACTGAAGCTTTCTTT. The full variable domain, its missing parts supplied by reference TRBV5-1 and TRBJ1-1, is KAGVTQTPRYLIKTRGQQVTLSCSPISGHRSVSWYQQTPGQGLQFLFEYFSETQRNKGNFPGRFSGRQFSNSRSEMNVSTLELGDSALYLCASSSSPGGTEAFFGQGTRLTVV.